These T cell receptor beta chains were read from a single sample in a study of cytomegalovirus exposure and HLA in healthy donors. Profiling relied on immunoSEQ multiplex PCR, and the TCRdb table lists in-frame clones only, not all of them. This sample has approximately 210,000 clones, with around nine tenths found just once. The specimen sequenced was PBMCs. Every receptor here comes from a woman under 30 in good health and CMV-seronegative. CDR3s include the opening cysteine and the closing phenylalanine or tryptophan.

V	J	length	CDR3
TRBV27	TRBJ2-1	13	CASSWTFGDEQFF
TRBV15	TRBJ2-7	15	CATSRDPYGEYEQYF
TRBV28	TRBJ2-3	15	CASSFQGKSTDTQYF
TRBV7-6	TRBJ2-2	13	CASSLSHTGELFF
TRBV7-9	TRBJ2-1	14	CASSLERGAVEQFF
TRBV27	TRBJ2-5	15	CASSLGQGIRETQYF
TRBV13	TRBJ1-4	15	CASSLAGGGSEKLFF
TRBV2	TRBJ2-2	13	CASSPSATGELFF
TRBV27	TRBJ2-3	15	CASSFGGRGTDTQYF
TRBV7-3	TRBJ2-1	17	CASSLAPLAGGGNEQFF
TRBV13	TRBJ2-3	15	CASSLEPSGADTQYF
TRBV13	TRBJ1-2	15	CASSFDRGDNYGYTF
TRBV6-5	TRBJ2-7	13	CASSYSPGDEQYF
TRBV6-1	TRBJ2-7	12	CASSGLSYEQYF
TRBV4-2	TRBJ2-1	15	CASSQEQGSYNEQFF
TRBV11-2	TRBJ2-7	14	CASSPRQGGHEQYF
TRBV19	TRBJ2-3	13	CASSISLTDTQYF
TRBV30	TRBJ2-7	15	CAWSRDRGQTYEQYF
TRBV6-5	TRBJ2-5	14	CASSPSLSEETQYF
TRBV28	TRBJ1-5	17	CASSLWGGTGGNQPQHF
TRBV6-6	TRBJ2-7	11	CASSSSHEQYF
TRBV10-3	TRBJ2-1	22	CAISDYVAGLAGGPVSYNEQFF
TRBV28	TRBJ2-1	13	CASRDRGRNEQFF
TRBV5-8	TRBJ2-7	13	CASSFFQGYEQYF
TRBV7-2	TRBJ2-3	13	CASSLSRADTQYF
TRBV2	TRBJ2-7	13	CASTRDRAYEQYF
TRBV5-8	TRBJ1-5	13	CASSLIGDQPQHF
TRBV11-2	TRBJ2-2	14	CASRGGVGTGELFF
TRBV5-1	TRBJ2-1	17	CASRAPGTWDIHNEQFF
TRBV29-1	TRBJ2-5	13	CSVDGGYQETQYF
TRBV15	TRBJ2-3	16	CATSGYGQGGTDTQYF
TRBV6-6	TRBJ2-2	15	CASSYAGGNTGELFF
TRBV5-1	TRBJ2-2	14	CASTSGSNTGELFF
TRBV2	TRBJ2-5	14	CASSETQRGETQYF
TRBV27	TRBJ2-5	15	CASSSDRVGVETQYF
TRBV2	TRBJ2-3	15	CASTIAGGHTDTQYF
TRBV9	TRBJ2-3	11	CASSSLDTQYF
TRBV19	TRBJ2-2	15	CASNLGTGVAGELFF
TRBV27	TRBJ1-5	15	CASSHRGRSNQPQHF
TRBV18	TRBJ1-5	14	CASSRDRVGQPQHF
TRBV4-2	TRBJ1-4	14	CASSRATGAQKLFF
TRBV20-1	TRBJ1-4	11	CSAGQSEKLFF
TRBV28	TRBJ1-2	13	CASSPEVVVGYTF
TRBV27	TRBJ2-7	16	CASSSPGPSEAGEQYF
TRBV19	TRBJ2-3	16	CASSGGGRQYTDTQYF
TRBV6-5	TRBJ1-4	15	CASSQNSLLLGKLFF
TRBV5-1	TRBJ2-7	16	CASSLGFGMGGSEQYF
TRBV28	TRBJ1-2	12	CASSLKNYGYTF
TRBV10-2	TRBJ2-3	17	CASSETSLLAGADTQYF
TRBV2	TRBJ2-5	11	CASRTQETQYF
TRBV4-1	TRBJ1-4	14	CASSQGTANEKLFF
TRBV5-1	TRBJ2-2	15	CASSLIRGDTGELFF
TRBV7-9	TRBJ2-5	18	CASSLALLRSQGQETQYF
TRBV2	TRBJ1-2	15	CASTFLGTALQGYTF
TRBV11-2	TRBJ2-5	14	CASSFERGLETQYF
TRBV13	TRBJ2-3	12	CASSLYADTQYF
TRBV6-6	TRBJ2-1	12	CASSYQSDEQFF
TRBV29-1	TRBJ2-7	12	CSVARGSYEQYF
TRBV11-2	TRBJ2-3	16	CASSPRLAGGPDTQYF